This T cell receptor (beta chain) was sequenced for a study of blood T cell repertoires in COVID-19. For the study at large: The samples span acute and convalescent COVID-19 from the United States, Italy and Spain. PBMCs, B-cell-depleted T cells, or T cells provided the cDNA or gDNA that made up the material.

Per the authors' pipeline: Reference gene primer amplification yielded estimated nucleated cell counts. The protocol was immunoSEQ multiplex PCR, while the TCRdb copy is restricted to in-frame clones and leaves out a portion. Clone size and the V and J calls come from that table; the DNA yielded D and trimming. The table shows about 110,000 clones, with approximately 80% occurring only once. The CDR3 is made up of 14 amino acids. The V gene's germline CDR1 is GTSNPN and CDR2 SVGIG (reference sequence). Trimming shortened V by 5 bases and J by 1 base, and 13 bases separated the two germline ends. This TCR was sampled from a man between 70 and 80 years old with active or convalescent COVID-19. The chain uses TRBV30 and TRBJ2-3, with D tentatively TRBD2 (6 bases). Source material: peripheral blood. The CDR3 loop reads CAWDVGGRTDTQYF. The CDR3 DNA reads TGTGCCTGGGATGTCGGGGGACGCACAGATACGCAGTATTTT.